The 31 T cell receptor beta chains listed next were all sequenced from one sample in a study of blood T cell repertoires in COVID-19. TCRdb's table, derived via immunoSEQ multiplex PCR, lists solely in-frame clones and lacks some. This sample carries roughly 32,000 clones, around 86% of them seen once, and the ten largest clones take about 14%. The sample consisted of peripheral blood. These receptors all stem from a man in his fifties or sixties with active COVID-19.

The chain recombines TRBV19 with TRBJ2-7; 10 nucleotides line up with TRBD1. The germline CDR1 and CDR2 sequences are LNHDA and SQIVND (reference sequence). V trimming: 5 bases; J trimming: 1 base; junction bases outside the gene matches: 2. The CDR3 has 14 residues. The CDR3 protein is CASSWDRGSYEQYF. CDR3 nucleotide sequence: TGTGCCAGTAGTTGGGACAGGGGATCCTACGAGCAGTACTTC.

The chain carries TRBV7-9 and TRBJ2-5; 7 positions agree with TRBD1. The ends lost 8 bases at V and 1 base at J; junction bases unmatched: 7. Germline CDR1 and CDR2: SEHNR and FQNEAQ (reference sequence). The CDR3 is 14 amino acids. The CDR3 nucleotides read TGTGCCAGCTGGCGACAGGGTTCCCAAGAGACCCAGTACTTC. This sequence encodes CASWRQGSQETQYF.

This chain's CDR3 is CASSETGYTEAFF. As DNA, the CDR3 is TGTGCCAGCAGTGAAACAGGTTACACTGAAGCTTTCTTT. This chain connects TRBV6-4 to TRBJ1-1; D is possibly TRBD1 (5 bases). V lost 3 bases and J 3 bases, leaving 8 bases between the germline ends. CDR3 length: 13 amino acids. CDR1 and CDR2 from the germline V gene are MRHNA and SNTAGT.

This chain uses TRBV18 with TRBJ1-1; D uncertain. CDR1 and CDR2 from the germline V gene are KGHSH and LQKENI. The CDR3 totals 12 residues. The V end lost 0 bases, the J end lost 8 bases, and 7 bases lay between the germline ends. The CDR3 loop reads CASSPPAGEAFF. The CDR3 region has the DNA TGTGCCAGCTCACCACCCGCGGGGGAAGCTTTCTTT.

The rearrangement uses TRBV6-5 and TRBJ2-7, with 11 bases matching TRBD1. This CDR3 spans 16 amino acids. Germline assignment: CDR1 MNHEY and CDR2 SVGAGI. J was trimmed by 5 bases and V by 1 base; bases with no gene match: 7. This chain's CDR3 is CASSYFRTGGHHEQYF. The CDR3 DNA reads as TGTGCCAGCAGTTACTTCCGGACAGGGGGCCACCACGAGCAGTACTTC.

A single count supports this clone. The chain carries TRBV18 and TRBJ2-5; D gene ambiguous. Germline CDR1 is KGHSH and CDR2 is LQKENI. The CDR3 is 11 residues long. V shed 5 bases and J shed 2 bases, with 3 bases lying between them. The CDR3 DNA reads as TGTGCCAGCTCATCACAAGAGACCCAGTACTTC. This codes for CASSSQETQYF. The full variable domain, rest sourced from reference TRBV18 and TRBJ2-5, is NAGVMQNPRHLVRRRGQEARLRCSPMKGHSHVYWYRQLPEEGLKFMVYLQKENIIDESGMPKERFSAEFPKEGPSILRIQQVVRGDSAAYFCASSSQETQYFGPGTRLLVL.

The chain has TRBV7-2 and TRBJ1-4; no reliable D call. Looked up from germline, CDR1 is SGHTA and CDR2 is FQGNSA. The CDR3 is 14 amino acids. With 3 bases removed from V and 6 bases from J, the gap between germline ends came to 11 bases. The CDR3 nucleotides are TGTGCCAGCAGCTTGTACTCCACTGATGAAAAACTGTTTTTT. Translation gives CASSLYSTDEKLFF.

This rearrangement joins TRBV2 to TRBJ2-3, with 9 bases aligning to TRBD1. The CDR3 runs 17 residues. The V and J ends lost 6 bases and 4 bases, in that order; junction bases with no gene match: 14. CDR1 SNHLY and CDR2 FYNNEI come from the germline V gene. The CDR3 region is CASRVLPGQGLADTQYF. CDR3 nucleotide sequence: TGTGCCAGCAGAGTCCTGCCGGGACAGGGCTTGGCAGATACGCAGTATTTT.

CDR3 sequence (DNA): TGTGCCAGCAGCTCCGACTCCCCTCGCGAGCAGTACTTC. It specifies CASSSDSPREQYF. The chain has TRBV7-9 and TRBJ2-7; D is ambiguous. The CDR3 contains 13 residues. Trimming cost V 4 bases and J 6 bases, with 13 bases left between them. Germline-derived CDR1 and CDR2 are SEHNR and FQNEAQ (reference sequence).

The count of this clone is one. The chain recombines TRBV9 with TRBJ2-7; 10 bases match TRBD2. Germline CDR1 and CDR2: SGDLS and YYNGEE. The CDR3 runs to 16 residues. V shed 3 bases, J shed 4 bases, and the junction held 10 bases outside the gene matches. The CDR3 is CASSEAPGLAAYEQYF. CDR3 bases: TGTGCCAGCAGCGAGGCCCCAGGACTAGCGGCTTACGAGCAGTACTTC. The full variable domain, in which reference TRBV9 and TRBJ2-7 provide the parts outside the CDR3, is DSGVTQTPKHLITATGQRVTLRCSPRSGDLSVYWYQQSLDQGLQFLIQYYNGEERAKGNILERFSAQQFPDLHSELNLSSLELGDSALYFCASSEAPGLAAYEQYFGPGTRLTVT.

This rearrangement joins TRBV19 to TRBJ2-7; 12 nucleotides align to TRBD2. Germline CDR1 is LNHDA and CDR2 is SQIVND (reference sequence). This CDR3 region has 15 residues. Trimming removed 6 bases from V and 3 bases from J; junction bases left unmatched: 6. CDR3 residues: CASSRLAGDNYEQYF. CDR3 nucleotide sequence: TGTGCCAGTAGCAGACTAGCGGGAGACAACTACGAGCAGTACTTC.

This clone was seen more than once but under ten times. V usage is TRBV5-1 and J usage is TRBJ1-6; 8 bases map to TRBD1. V lost 5 bases to trimming and J lost 4 bases; unmatched junction nucleotides: 5. The CDR3 extends over 15 amino acids. The germline CDR1 and CDR2 sequences are SGHRS and YFSETQ. CDR3 coding DNA: TGCGCCAGCAGGTTACAGGGGGAGTATAATTCACCCCTCCACTTT. This codes for CASRLQGEYNSPLHF.

The CDR3 is CASSSGQPYGYTF. The CDR3 DNA follows: TGTGCCAGCAGTTCGGGACAGCCCTATGGCTACACCTTC. The chain uses TRBV13 and TRBJ1-2, with 7 bases matching TRBD1. The germline V gene encodes CDR1 PRHDT and CDR2 FYEKMQ (reference sequence). This CDR3 spans 13 amino acids. V was clipped by 6 bases and J by 4 bases; unmatched bases: 5. Supplemented by reference TRBV13 and TRBJ1-2, the full variable domain reads AAGVIQSPRHLIKEKRETATLKCYPIPRHDTVYWYQQGPGQDPQFLISFYEKMQSDKGSIPDRFSAQQFSDYHSELNMSSLELGDSALYFCASSSGQPYGYTFGSGTRLTVV.

The rearrangement joins TRBV25-1 to TRBJ1-2, with D possibly TRBD1 on 5 matching bases. Germline CDR1 is MGHDK and CDR2 is SYGVNS. The CDR3 runs 12 residues. Trimming took off 6 bases at V and 2 bases at J, with 7 bases between the two ends. For the CDR3, the DNA is TGTGCCAGCAGCGGGGGAAACTATGGCTACACCTTC. Translating gives CASSGGNYGYTF.

This clone has just one count. This chain joins TRBV7-3 and TRBJ2-5; no clear D gene. There are 14 residues in the CDR3. V was trimmed by 1 base and J by 3 bases, leaving 9 bases between them. Germline values: CDR1 SGHTA, CDR2 FQGTGA. DNA of the CDR3: TGTGCCAGCAGCTTAATGGGCAGCAAAGAGACCCAGTACTTC. Protein: CASSLMGSKETQYF.

The sample holds a few counts of this clone. V gene TRBV19 combines with J gene TRBJ1-5; no reliable D call. In germline, CDR1 is LNHDA, CDR2 SQIVND (reference sequence). V shed 6 bases and J shed 0 bases, with 9 bases lying between them. The CDR3 consists of 14 residues. The CDR3 sequence: CASRADYSNQPQHF. The DNA for the CDR3 is TGTGCCAGTAGGGCAGATTATAGCAATCAGCCCCAGCATTTT.

V and J are TRBV23-1 and TRBJ1-2; 9 bases match TRBD1. TRBV23-1 is an ORF for which the function is uncertain. V gave up 11 bases and J gave up 7 bases; unmatched junction bases: 14. The CDR3 runs to 14 residues. CDR3 loop: CAARAGQGSFGYTF. Here the CDR3 DNA reads TGCGCCGCCCGGGCGGGACAGGGCTCGTTTGGCTACACCTTC.

The rearrangement joins TRBV9 to TRBJ2-2, with D perhaps TRBD1 (5 bases). Per germline, CDR1 SGDLS and CDR2 YYNGEE. Trimming shortened V by 0 bases and J by 4 bases, and 13 bases separated the two germline ends. This CDR3 has 16 residues. The CDR3 here is CASSVEVGQRTGELFF. CDR3 bases: TGTGCCAGCAGCGTAGAGGTGGGGCAACGCACCGGGGAGCTGTTTTTT.

The chain has TRBV18 and TRBJ2-7; 10 positions match TRBD1. The germline CDR1 and CDR2 sequences are KGHSH and LQKENI. V lost 6 bases to trimming and J lost 5 bases; unmatched junction nucleotides: 10. CDR3 length equals 15 residues. The CDR3 protein is CASSSRQGAKDEQYF. The CDR3 DNA is TGTGCCAGCTCCTCGAGACAGGGGGCAAAAGACGAGCAGTACTTC.

The chain carries TRBV6-6 and TRBJ1-6, with 8 bases aligning to TRBD1. CDR1 and CDR2 from the germline V gene are MNHNY and SVGAGI (reference sequence). This CDR3 region has 14 residues. V was clipped by 5 bases and J by 7 bases; unmatched bases: 4. The DNA of the CDR3 is TGTGCCAGCAGTGCACAGGGGGAAAATTCACCCCTCCACTTT. Translated: CASSAQGENSPLHF.

This clone has only one observation. The chain carries TRBV7-3 and TRBJ2-1; a weak D match, TRBD2 (5 bases). This CDR3 has 13 residues. V shed 3 bases and J shed 6 bases, with 9 bases lying between them. The germline V gene has CDR1 SGHTA and CDR2 FQGTGA. Written as DNA, the CDR3 is TGTGCCAGCAGCTTTGAGGGCCTCAATGAGCAGTTCTTC. Translation: CASSFEGLNEQFF.

The chain uses TRBV7-2 and TRBJ2-7, with a possible D match to TRBD2 (6 bases). The ends were cut back, 1 base at V and 2 bases at J, with 15 bases in the middle. Looked up from germline, CDR1 is SGHTA and CDR2 is FQGNSA. The CDR3 consists of 16 residues. CDR3 in DNA: TGTGCCAGCAGCTTAGTCTCCGGCGGGACCCCCTACGAGCAGTACTTC. Its protein product is CASSLVSGGTPYEQYF.

The rearrangement uses TRBV6-2 or TRBV6-3 and TRBJ2-5, with 10 bases that match TRBD2. V was pared by 2 bases and J by 2 bases, with 5 bases of the junction left unmatched. Per the germline V gene, CDR1 is MNHEY and CDR2 is SVGEGT. The CDR3 has 16 amino acids. CDR3 DNA: TGTGCCAGCAGTTACCCTGGACTAGCGGAACAAGAGACCCAGTACTTC. Its translation: CASSYPGLAEQETQYF.

CDR3 loop: CASSYSRQGEEQFF. For the CDR3, the DNA is TGTGCCAGCAGTTACTCGAGACAGGGCGAAGAGCAGTTCTTC. The chain couples TRBV6-6 to TRBJ2-1, with 7 bases fitting TRBD1. This CDR3 spans 14 amino acids. V gave up 0 bases and J gave up 10 bases; unmatched junction bases: 6. Germline CDR1 and CDR2: MNHNY and SVGAGI (reference sequence).

The chain links TRBV6-1 to TRBJ2-4, with a tentative D call TRBD1 (6 bases). Per germline, CDR1 MNHNS and CDR2 SASEGT. This CDR3 has 16 amino acids. Trimming shortened V by 1 base and J by 0 bases, and 10 bases separated the two germline ends. CDR3 loop: CASSEVGTLAKNIQYF. The CDR3 nucleotides are TGTGCCAGCAGTGAAGTTGGGACACTAGCCAAAAACATTCAGTACTTC.

This clone has a single count. This sequence joins TRBV7-2 and TRBJ2-7; 9 bases match TRBD2. Looked up from germline, CDR1 is SGHTA and CDR2 is FQGNSA. The CDR3 length is 14 residues. V dropped 3 bases and J dropped 1; count of bases not matched to a gene: 1. This CDR3 reads CASSFSGGSYEQYF. The CDR3 nucleotides are TGTGCCAGCAGCTTTAGCGGGGGATCCTACGAGCAGTACTTC.

This chain joins TRBV5-5 and TRBJ1-5; possibly TRBD1 for D (5 bases). V was pared by 1 base and J by 7 bases, with 15 bases between. Germline V gene data show CDR1 as SGHKS and CDR2 as YYEKEE (reference sequence). This CDR3 is built from 15 residues. CDR3 DNA: TGTGCCAGCAGCTTGTGGAGTCAGGGAGGCCAGCCCCAGCATTTT. Translated: CASSLWSQGGQPQHF.

V is TRBV12-5 and J is TRBJ1-6; D possibly corresponds to TRBD1 (5 bases). V lost 5 bases, J lost 1 base, and 15 bases lay in between. The CDR3 spans 17 residues. CDR1 LGHNT and CDR2 FRNRAP come from the germline V gene. The CDR3 sequence is CASGTNRIGSYNSPLHF. CDR3 bases: TGTGCTAGTGGTACCAACAGGATAGGGTCCTATAATTCACCCCTCCACTTT.

V gene TRBV19 combines with J gene TRBJ2-7; 9 positions match TRBD1. There are 20 residues in the CDR3. With V trimmed by 3 bases and J by 9 bases, 27 bases remained unmatched. CDR1 is LNHDA and CDR2 is SQIVND in the germline V gene (reference sequence). CDR3 nucleotides: TGTGCCAGTAGTATGGGAGGACAGGGGACAGCACGACGAATCCTTAGTGGGCAGTACTTC. Its translation: CASSMGGQGTARRILSGQYF.

The chain links TRBV4-1 to TRBJ2-5, with 10 nucleotides matching TRBD1. The CDR3 contains 15 residues. V was clipped by 1 base and J by 4 bases; unmatched bases: 3. Per the germline V gene, CDR1 is MGHRA and CDR2 is YSYEKL. The CDR3 loop reads CASSQGGTGVETQYF. The CDR3, as DNA: TGCGCCAGCAGCCAAGGGGGGACAGGGGTAGAGACCCAGTACTTC.

This chain joins TRBV5-6 and TRBJ1-2, with D possibly TRBD1 on 6 matching bases. The V end lost 3 bases, the J end lost 4 bases, and 16 bases lay between the germline ends. Per the germline V gene, CDR1 is SGHDT and CDR2 is YYEEEE. There are 15 residues in the CDR3. The CDR3 DNA reads as TGTGCCAGCAGCTCGGGCGGGGGGCGCGGCTATGGCTACACCTTC. This sequence encodes CASSSGGGRGYGYTF.